This TCR beta chain emerged from a study of CXCR3-negative and CXCR3-positive naive CD8 T cells. The libraries of TRB cDNA were constructed through 5' RACE using UMI labels. Reanalyzing the 5' RACE reads, TCRdb keeps one entry per CDR3 protein, without DNA. Its listing shows some 140,000 distinct CDR3 sequences. CDR1 and CDR2 (germline): MNHEY, SVGAGI. The CDR3 is 14 amino acids. A note on this clonotype: Its antigen is unidentified.

Study outcomes and limitations: Unlike memory cells, which differed, naive CXCR3-negative and CXCR3-positive cells had similar TRBV-TRBJ usage. Naive subsets had comparable surface CD5, so TRB CDR3 properties gauged TCR strength. When CXCR3-positive naive cells were set against CXCR3-negative naive cells, the former had more hydrophobic TRB CDR3s. Expression of CXCR3 was partially reduced after cryopreservation, and fresh PBMCs were used in most assays.

CD45RO-CCR7+CD27+CD95- marked naive CD8+ T cells. The sequenced material came from naive CXCR3+ CD8+ T cells from blood. Subset specified: CD45RO-CCR7+CD27+CD95- naive CD8+ T cells expressing CXCR3 (TNR3+). This chain links TRBV6-5 with TRBJ2-2; the TRBD1 assignment by TCRdb is unverifiable without DNA. This TCR came from a human donor in good health. Some clones in this sample may be carry-over from other donors' samples. CDR3 amino acids: CASKSGTATFYLFF.